This T cell receptor beta chain came from a study of control samples from healthy donors and cancer patients. Profiled with immunoSEQ multiplex PCR; TCRdb holds only in-frame clones, not every one. Among around 81,000 clones, roughly 93% were seen once, and the ten largest hold around 1.4%. The CDR3 is made up of 15 amino acids. Trimming stripped 4 bases from V and 4 bases from J, with 15 bases between. Germline V gene data show CDR1 as SGDLS and CDR2 as YYNGEE. The receptor was derived from a woman in her twenties or thirties in good health. Sequencing was done on a sample of blood. The chain employs TRBV9 and TRBJ1-5, with D possibly matching TRBD1 (5 bases). The CDR3, as DNA: TGTGCCAGCAGCTCCGGCGGGGGTCAGAATCAGCCCCAGCATTTT. It specifies CASSSGGGQNQPQHF.